Sequencing of this TCR beta chain was carried out in a study of regulatory T cells in long-lasting Graves disease. Specified time point: newly diagnosed GD, antithyroid drugs for less than 3 months. There was RNA extracted from PBMCs, and the TCR library was made from it. This clonotype was found a few times. Germline assignment: CDR1 SGHAT and CDR2 FQDESV (reference sequence). The CDR3 consists of 11 residues. Building the TCR beta libraries relied on iRepertoire HTBI primers, and CDR3 regions underwent Arm-PCR. TCRdb called the multiplex PCR reads again in MiXCR, with one record for every CDR3 protein. The data show a few hundred thousand distinct CDR3 sequences, with 16% seen just once and approximately 22% held by the top ten. These data also featured in a second study, about T cells in Graves' hyperthyroidism and ophthalmopathy.

The receptor's source is a woman in her late teens or twenties with Graves disease. The sequencing used peripheral blood mononuclear cells (PBMCs), collected at new diagnosis, from a patient treated with antithyroid drugs. This chain connects TRBV11-1 to TRBJ2-3, with D unclear. The J call could be wrong; TRBJ2-5 is a better fit for the DNA end. The CDR3 DNA is TGTGCCAGCAGACGACTAGAGACCCAGTACTTC. Translating it yields CASRRLETQYF.